This is a list of T cell receptor beta chains from one sample in a study of blood T cells in healthy people across ages. TCRdb called the 5' RACE reads again in MiXCR, with one record for every CDR3 protein. The sample lists over a million distinct CDR3 sequences, 45% to 70% occurring once. The sample comprised blood. Every receptor here comes from a man younger than 35 in good health. CDR3s include the opening cysteine and the closing phenylalanine or tryptophan.

V | length | CDR3
TRBV30 | 12 | CAGETGGYGQYF
TRBV7-9 | 15 | CASSFPTGGAYEQYF
TRBV10-3 | 14 | CAISLAGGSYEQYF
TRBV28 | 16 | CASSLWGGGAGQPQHF
TRBV28 | 15 | CASILAGDGAYEQYF
TRBV6-5 | 14 | CASSYEGAISPLHF
TRBV4-1 | 16 | CASSQENTLTNYGYTF
TRBV5-1 | 14 | CASSVGGGYTEAFF
TRBV7-2 | 13 | CASGLAETYEQYF
TRBV7-6 | 15 | CASSLGASNTGELFF
TRBV9 | 17 | CASSVGPAGGIVYEQYF
TRBV2 | 14 | CASSGDGRVDEQYF
TRBV4-2 | 19 | CASSPRKTSGRALPETQYF
TRBV4-1 | 14 | CASGKVSLPYEQYF
TRBV27 | 15 | CASSPLAEHTDTQYF
TRBV15 | 12 | CATSREVNEQFF
TRBV20-1 | 13 | CSARDRNIGTQYF
TRBV4-2 | 16 | CASSQERGKSYNEQYF
TRBV20-1 | 11 | CSARVRDGYTF
TRBV6-1 | 12 | CASSEWGSTQYF
TRBV6-1 | 16 | CASSEIIQTGPYEQYF
TRBV5-6 | 14 | CASSSGDSHYEQYF
TRBV5-1 | 15 | CASSWAGGTSYEQYF
TRBV27 | 14 | CASSLSGSVQPQHF
TRBV20-1 | 13 | CSAPNQGPVTQYF
TRBV9 | 11 | CASSPTDEQFF
TRBV29-1 | 13 | CSAARGVNQPQHF
TRBV5-1 | 16 | CASSLALRGTKNIQYF
TRBV6-1 | 12 | CASGDRVGGYTF
TRBV4-1 | 16 | CASFTRTSGGYNEQFF
TRBV7-9 | 14 | CASRITGGNSPLHF
TRBV7-9 | 15 | CASSSRLQSTDTQYF
TRBV6-5 | 17 | CACSFLTGTSGANVLTF
TRBV4-3 | 13 | CASSQGSATEAFF
TRBV6-2/TRBV6-3 | 12 | CASGQSSYEQYF
TRBV7-2 | 16 | CASSLAGLTPSYEQYF
TRBV29-1 | 13 | CSVSGQGLPEQFF
TRBV18 | 13 | CASSTGWLKTQYF
TRBV6-5 | 13 | CASRQAPNYGYTF
TRBV7-2 | 14 | CASSLGIDNYGYTF
TRBV7-8 | 12 | CASSFVDYEQYF
TRBV7-2 | 14 | CASSLEQGRETQYF
TRBV12-3/TRBV12-4 | 14 | CASSLLGYPYEQYF
TRBV20-1 | 14 | CSARAFQDQETQYF
TRBV9 | 16 | CASSAHGARNTGELFF
TRBV14 | 14 | CASGGWTDQETQFF
TRBV18 | 13 | CASSPTEASGYTF
TRBV7-8 | 13 | CASSLQVRGEAFF
TRBV20-1 | 13 | CSARRGSVQPQHF
TRBV27 | 13 | CASGQAVNTEAFF
TRBV19 | 16 | CASSIVGGRGYNEQYF
TRBV3-1 | 12 | CASSPIGDTQYF
TRBV20-1 | 14 | CSALRDRRPDTQYF